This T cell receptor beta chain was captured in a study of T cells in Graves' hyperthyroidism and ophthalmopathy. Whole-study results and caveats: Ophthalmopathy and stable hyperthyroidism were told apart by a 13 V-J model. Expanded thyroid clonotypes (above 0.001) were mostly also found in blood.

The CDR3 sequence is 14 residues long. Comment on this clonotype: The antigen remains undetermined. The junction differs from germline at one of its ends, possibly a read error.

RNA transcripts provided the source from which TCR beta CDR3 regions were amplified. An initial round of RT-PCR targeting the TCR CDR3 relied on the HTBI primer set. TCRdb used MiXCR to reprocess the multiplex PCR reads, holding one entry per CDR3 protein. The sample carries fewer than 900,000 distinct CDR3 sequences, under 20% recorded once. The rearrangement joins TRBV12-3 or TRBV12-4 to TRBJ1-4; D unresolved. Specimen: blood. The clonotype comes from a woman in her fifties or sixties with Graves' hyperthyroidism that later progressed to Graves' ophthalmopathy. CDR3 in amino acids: CARSLSAENEKLFF. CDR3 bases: TGTGCCAGAAGTTTATCTGCGGAGAATGAAAAACTGTTTTTT.